This T cell receptor (beta chain) was recovered during a study of monozygotic twins with inflammatory bowel disease. TCRdb re-called the 5' RACE reads; every CDR3 protein appears as one record, without DNA. The sample has approximately 200,000 distinct CDR3 sequences. The CDR3 is 12 amino acids. Germline V gene sequence: CDR1 SQVTM, CDR2 ANQGSEA. The chain joins TRBV29-1 to TRBJ1-1. The sequenced sample was blood. This receptor was taken from a human donor with ulcerative colitis or Crohn's disease, or a healthy co-twin of an affected twin (not recorded which). The CDR3 spells CSVDRLNTEAFF. The variable domain in full, completed from reference TRBV29-1 and TRBJ1-1, reads SAVISQKPSRDICQRGTSLTIQCQVDSQVTMMFWYRQQPGQSLTLIATANQGSEATYESGFVIDKFPISRPNLTFSTLTVSNMSPEDSSIYLCSVDRLNTEAFFGQGTRLTVV.